This TCR beta chain is drawn from a study of blood T cells in healthy people across ages (dated by TCRdb to 2013 to 2016). About the study as a whole: In model experiments, roughly one uniquely barcoded TCR beta cDNA molecule per two T cells was captured by template switching. To track age-related changes in TCR beta repertoire diversity, the study relied on deep sequencing normalized with unique cDNA molecular identifiers. The donors were divided into four age groups: young (average around 17 years), middle-aged (about 39), aged (about 60) and long-lived (about 84). To avoid experimental bias, donors of different ages were randomly spread across the sequencing lanes. For two donors (one aged 18 to 30 and one aged 80 or older), the study analyzed two additional independent replicas of 1 million unique cDNA reads from the same blood draw.

The paper as a whole reports these results and caveats: Because the CMV infection status of the donors was unknown, age-related changes in expanded clonotypes may potentially have been confounded. A strong correlation was found between observed TCR beta diversity and the percentage of naive T cells measured by flow cytometry. Compared with the aged group, the long-lived group had more naive CD4+ T cells, fewer expanded clones and increased TCR diversity, a pattern suggesting age selection. Estimates of total diversity from one million sequenced T cells were regarded as lower bounds and underestimates. Observed TCR beta diversity per million T cells fell roughly linearly with age, and a significant reduction was already apparent by age roughly 40. Bulk unsorted PBMC profiling prevented conclusive comparison of naive and antigen-experienced compartments.

Preparation of the library involved 5' RACE. Sequencing was carried out with an Illumina HiSeq 2500. The second PCR ran for about 6 to 12 cycles and used a J-beta primer mix along with a sample-barcoded 5' primer. A unique molecular identifier was introduced onto each TCR beta cDNA molecule by a template-switch 5' adaptor carrying 12 random nucleotides. Each sample yielded at least 2.5 million CDR3-containing paired-end reads. First-strand cDNA synthesis was performed from all RNA using the Mint cDNA synthesis kit, with priming by a TRBC-specific oligonucleotide. All cDNA was treated with uracil-DNA glycosylase and then went through a first 18-cycle PCR with the universal primers M1SS and BC2_uni_R. The study's own analysis went as follows. For normalization, 1 million high-quality reads, each with a distinct molecular identifier, were randomly selected from each sample. Instead of being binned into consensus sequences, reads that shared molecular identifiers were thrown out. MiTCR, with a Q25 quality threshold and the strictest error-elimination algorithm, was used for CDR3 identification, clonotype clustering and error correction. Lower-bound total TCR beta diversity was estimated with a nonparametric unseen species model using Euler transformation. Starting from the raw public reads, TCRdb applied fastp trimming at Q25, assembled clones with MiXCR and retained in-frame beta chains. Rows with a matching CDR3 protein are joined into one entry that keeps the most common DNA and genes. The V and J calls shown here were made by TCRdb, not taken from the authors' results. The sample data list 700,000 to 900,000 distinct CDR3 sequences, and about 53% of these were observed just once. The ten largest account for approximately 40% of the sample.

V was cut back by 5 bases and J by 7 bases, leaving a gap of 15 bases between them. The CDR3 numbers 13 residues from cysteine through phenylalanine. Only the CDR3 portion is preserved as DNA: 39 bases, with reading frame beginning at the first base. Sequences MNHEY (CDR1) and SMNVEV (CDR2) are obtained from the germline V gene (reference sequence). This clonotype has at least ten counts. Its antigen has not been determined. Base qualities were left out, and no much larger clone turns up one base away. Systemically healthy Caucasian individuals from Russia, some 36 in total and aged roughly 6 to 100 years, were included as donors. Each donor gave 9 to 10 milliliters of peripheral blood, collected into EDTA-treated Vacutainer tubes. PBMCs were isolated by Ficoll-Paque density-gradient centrifugation, with at least 6 million obtained per sample. Trizol reagent was used to extract total RNA from PBMCs, with at least 6 micrograms per sample. The percentages of naive CD45RAhigh/CD27high T cells were determined by flow cytometry on a PBMC aliquot from every donor.

This clonotype originated in a man at least 80 years old in good health. The source material was blood. Recombination linked TRBV27 to TRBJ2-7; the D gene is perhaps TRBD1, from 6 matching bases. The DNA sequence is as follows: TGTGCCAGCAGTACGACAGGAGGAAGAGAGCAGTACTTC. The translation is CASSTTGGREQYF.